This paragraph reports one TCR beta chain. No antigen is known for it. This sample is drawn from a study of cytomegalovirus exposure and HLA in healthy donors. Study overall: An earlier analysis identified approximately 120 million unique TCR beta sequences in about 190 million T cells. Study-level results: Common viral pathogens seemed to be connected with several of the most significant clusters, according to a later analysis.

Primers for the PCR totalled 60 Vbeta and 13 Jbeta. Generated by immunoSEQ multiplex PCR, the TCRdb table keeps only in-frame clones and is missing some. The table records roughly 98,000 clones, 55% to 75% of them present only once. Germline values: CDR1 SGDLS, CDR2 YYNGEE. CDR3 length: 15 residues. Losses at the gene ends were 3 bases for V and 5 bases for J; bases not matched to a gene: 7. The receptor comes from a man aged 45 to 65 in good health and CMV-seronegative. Sequencing input: PBMCs. The chain has TRBV9 and TRBJ1-4; TRBD1 matches 7 bases. The CDR3 here is CASSERQGGNEKLFF. The CDR3 nucleotides read TGTGCCAGCAGCGAACGACAGGGTGGGAATGAAAAACTGTTTTTT.